This T cell receptor beta chain was sequenced in a study of cytomegalovirus exposure and HLA in healthy donors. Use of 60 Vbeta and 13 Jbeta primers characterized the PCR. The protocol was immunoSEQ multiplex PCR, while the TCRdb copy is restricted to in-frame clones and leaves out a portion. The sample has about 150,000 clones, 75% to 90% seen once. Whole-study results and caveats: In vitro, a few CMV-associated chains proved specific for CMV antigens. Presence/absence analyses took donor sequencing depth as roughly uniform.

This clone was found a few times. Its antigen is not identified. Sequencing was carried out using PBMCs. The receptor was derived from a woman aged 18-29 years in good health and CMV-seronegative.

CDR3 sequence (DNA): TGTGCCAGCAGCCAAGGTCTAGGAAACTATGGCTACACCTTC. Translating it yields CASSQGLGNYGYTF. The chain uses TRBV4-2 and TRBJ1-2; the D is unclear. Germline V gene sequence: CDR1 LGHNA, CDR2 YNFKEQ. Trimming removed 1 base from V and 2 bases from J, with 8 bases in between. The CDR3 spans 14 residues.